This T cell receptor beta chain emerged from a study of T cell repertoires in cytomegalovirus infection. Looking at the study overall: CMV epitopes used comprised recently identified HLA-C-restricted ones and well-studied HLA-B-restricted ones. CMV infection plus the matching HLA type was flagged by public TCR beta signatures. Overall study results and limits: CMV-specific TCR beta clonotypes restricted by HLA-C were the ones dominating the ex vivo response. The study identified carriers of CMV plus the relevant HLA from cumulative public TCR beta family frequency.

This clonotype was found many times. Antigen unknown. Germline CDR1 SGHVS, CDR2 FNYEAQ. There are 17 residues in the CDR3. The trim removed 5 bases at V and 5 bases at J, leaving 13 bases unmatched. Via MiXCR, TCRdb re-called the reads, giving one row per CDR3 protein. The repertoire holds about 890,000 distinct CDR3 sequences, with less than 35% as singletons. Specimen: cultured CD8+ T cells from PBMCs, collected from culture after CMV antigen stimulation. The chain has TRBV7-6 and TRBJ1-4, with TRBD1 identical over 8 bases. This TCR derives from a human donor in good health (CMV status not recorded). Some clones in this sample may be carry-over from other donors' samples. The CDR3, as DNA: TGTGCCAGCAGCGCCCGGACAGGGATATTAATCAATGAAAAACTGTTTTTT. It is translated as CASSARTGILINEKLFF.